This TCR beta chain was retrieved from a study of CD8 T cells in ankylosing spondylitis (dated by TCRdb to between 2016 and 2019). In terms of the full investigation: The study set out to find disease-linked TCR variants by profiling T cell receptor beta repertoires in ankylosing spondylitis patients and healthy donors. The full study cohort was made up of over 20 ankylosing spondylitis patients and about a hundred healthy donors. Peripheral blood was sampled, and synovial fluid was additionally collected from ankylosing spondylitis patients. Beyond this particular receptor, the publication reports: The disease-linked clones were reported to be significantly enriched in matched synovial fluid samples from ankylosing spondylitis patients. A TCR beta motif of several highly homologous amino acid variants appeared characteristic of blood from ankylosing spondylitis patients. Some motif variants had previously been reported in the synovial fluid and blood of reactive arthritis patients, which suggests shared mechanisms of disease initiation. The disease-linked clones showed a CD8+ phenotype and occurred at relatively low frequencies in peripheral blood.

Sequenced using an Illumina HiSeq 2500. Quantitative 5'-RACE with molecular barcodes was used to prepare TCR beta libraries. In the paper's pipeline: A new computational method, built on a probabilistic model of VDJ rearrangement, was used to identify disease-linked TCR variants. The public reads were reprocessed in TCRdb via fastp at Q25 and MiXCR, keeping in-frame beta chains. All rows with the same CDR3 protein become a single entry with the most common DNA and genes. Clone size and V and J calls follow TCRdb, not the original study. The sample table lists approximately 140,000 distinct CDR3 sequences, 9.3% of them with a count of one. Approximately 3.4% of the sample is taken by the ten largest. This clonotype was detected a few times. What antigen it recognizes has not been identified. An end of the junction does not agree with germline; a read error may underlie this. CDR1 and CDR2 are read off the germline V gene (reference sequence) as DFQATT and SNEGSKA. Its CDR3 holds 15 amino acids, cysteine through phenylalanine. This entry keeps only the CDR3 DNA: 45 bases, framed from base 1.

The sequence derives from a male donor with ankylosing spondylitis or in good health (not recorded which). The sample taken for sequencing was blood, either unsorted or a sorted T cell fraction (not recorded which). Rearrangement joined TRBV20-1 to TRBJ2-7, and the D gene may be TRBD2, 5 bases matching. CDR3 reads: CCAKVGLFSSYEQYF. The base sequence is TGCTGTGCTAAAGTAGGACTTTTTAGCTCCTACGAGCAGTACTTC.